This TCR beta chain was profiled in a study of CD8 T cells in Susac syndrome (dated by TCRdb to between 2019 and 2020). In terms of the full investigation: Repertoire sequencing was used to test whether CD8+ T cell activation and differentiation in Susac syndrome was antigen driven.

High-throughput TCR beta sequencing profiled peripheral blood CD8+ and CD4+ T cells from healthy donors, Susac syndrome patients and multiple sclerosis patients. Treatment-naive patients with stable or active relapsing-remitting disease fulfilling revised McDonald criteria were used as multiple sclerosis controls. CD8+ TEMRA cells were enriched by FACS, while bulk CD8+ and CD4+ T cells were purified by magnetic negative isolation. Blood was drawn into EDTA tubes, processed within 24 hours, and PBMCs were isolated by density gradient centrifugation. PBMCs intended for TCR sequencing were frozen in liquid nitrogen and were later thawed in a 37 degrees C water bath. A purity of at least 90% was achieved for sorted or isolated CD4+, CD8+ and CD8+ TEMRA cells. Regarding this clonotype: It has no known antigen specificity. Per-base qualities were not stored, and no clone one base away is much larger.

The germline V gene (reference sequence) provides CDR1 DFQATT and CDR2 SNEGSKA. The CDR3 runs 13 amino acids, cysteine and phenylalanine included. Kept here is only the CDR3 DNA, which spans 39 bases and is read in frame from base 1. Clipping removes 6 bases from V and 4 bases from J, with 7 as the unmatched junction base count. Broader findings and caveats from the paper: The study acknowledged that relatively few individuals were included in the TCR sequencing and HLA analysis.

RNA was extracted with the RNeasy kit and roughly 0.5 to 1 ug was reverse transcribed using random hexamers. The immunoSEQ multiplex PCR assay, covering 54 Vbeta and 13 Jbeta segments, was used to amplify TCR beta CDR3 regions. To correct PCR amplification bias, a synthetic template baseline was used for both primer optimization and computational correction. Regarding the original processing steps: Reads were annotated to V, D and J genes per IMGT and analyzed with immunoSEQ Analyzer, keeping only productive sequences. To calculate clonality, Shannon entropy was normalized by log2 of the number of productive unique sequences and then subtracted from one. Public and private clones were assessed among the 100 most prevalent clones of each patient and control. Clones were defined as Susac-specific when absent from the healthy and MS cohorts, from 1,000 to 1,100 published viral clones and from other ImmuneACCESS disease sequences. TCRdb itself trimmed the public reads at Q25 with fastp, ran MiXCR and retained productive beta chains. Each CDR3 protein gets just one entry, which takes the most common genes and DNA from the rows behind it. The V and J calls, along with clone size, are taken from TCRdb and not from the paper's own processing. The table for this sample lists 100,000 to 150,000 distinct CDR3 sequences; roughly 94% of them were counted only once. The ten largest account for around 0.12% of the sample.

The sequence came from a human donor with multiple sclerosis. Material for sequencing was CD4+ T cells from PBMCs. The chain employs TRBV20-1 and TRBJ2-3, with TRBD1 matching 7 junction bases. This receptor has the CDR3 CSANRGAPDTQYF. The DNA reads as follows: TGCAGTGCCAACAGGGGCGCGCCAGATACGCAGTATTTT.